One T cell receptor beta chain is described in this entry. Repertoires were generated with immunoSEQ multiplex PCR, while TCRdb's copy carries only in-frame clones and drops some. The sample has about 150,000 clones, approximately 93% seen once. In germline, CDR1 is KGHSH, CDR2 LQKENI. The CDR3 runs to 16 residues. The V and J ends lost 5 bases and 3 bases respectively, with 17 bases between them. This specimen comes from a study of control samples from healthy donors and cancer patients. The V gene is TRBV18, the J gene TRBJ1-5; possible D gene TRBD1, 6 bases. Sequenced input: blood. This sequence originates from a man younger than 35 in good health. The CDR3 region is CASSDIGGAPNQPQHF. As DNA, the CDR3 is TGTGCCAGCTCAGACATAGGGGGGGCGCCCAATCAGCCCCAGCATTTT.